These 5 T cell receptor beta chains originate from one sample sequenced in a study of CD8+ T cells in alopecia areata. Reverse transcription of extracted RNA yielded cDNA, which provided the sequencing template. Using immunoSEQ multiplex PCR, the repertoire was profiled, and TCRdb retains in-frame clones only, with some absent. The data contain about 150,000 clones, less than 75% of them singletons. The sample comprised CD8+ T cells sorted from blood. These receptors all come from a human donor in good health.

To note about this clone: At the DNA level, this CDR3 is encoded by other sequences in the same sample as well. The chain recombines TRBV29-1 with TRBJ1-2, with D unresolved. This CDR3 spans 12 amino acids. The V gene's germline CDR1 is SQVTM and CDR2 ANQGSEA. With 3 bases removed from V and 3 bases from J, the gap between germline ends came to 8 bases. The CDR3 loop is CSVEARDYGYTF. The DNA of the CDR3 is TGCAGCGTTGAGGCCCGTGACTATGGCTACACCTTC.

This chain joins TRBV29-1 and TRBJ2-4; no clear D. CDR1 and CDR2 from the germline V gene are SQVTM and ANQGSEA. V lost 4 bases and J lost 0, with 4 bases in between. The CDR3 is 12 residues long. This CDR3 reads CSVVEAKNIQYF. The CDR3 bases are TGCAGCGTTGTGGAAGCCAAAAACATTCAGTACTTC.

This chain uses TRBV6-1 with TRBJ1-2; D is undetermined. CDR3 length: 13 amino acids. V was cut by 2 bases and J by 4 bases, with 8 bases left in between. The germline V gene has CDR1 MNHNS and CDR2 SASEGT. The CDR3 reads CASSELRSYGYTF. In DNA, the CDR3 is TGTGCCAGCAGTGAACTCAGGAGCTATGGCTACACCTTC.

This clone was detected only a few times. This sequence joins TRBV6-5 and TRBJ1-2; no definite D call. The germline gives CDR1 MNHEY, CDR2 SVGAGI. V was pared by 4 bases and J by 1 base, with 10 bases between. This CDR3 region has 14 residues. CDR3 amino acids: CASSSSRGNYGYTF. DNA of the CDR3: TGTGCCAGCAGTTCTTCCCGGGGTAACTATGGCTACACCTTC.

The chain is built from TRBV30 and TRBJ2-3; TRBD1 matches at 8 bases. The V and J ends lost 2 bases and 1 base, in that order; junction bases with no gene match: 2. The CDR3 totals 14 residues. Germline values: CDR1 GTSNPN, CDR2 SVGIG (reference sequence). The CDR3 DNA reads TGTGCCTGGAGTCCGACAGGGGGCACAGATACGCAGTATTTT. Amino acids: CAWSPTGGTDTQYF.